This T cell receptor (beta chain) came from a study of OX40 agonist ivuxolimab in advanced cancers. The wider study: Prior anti-PD-1, anti-PD-L1 or anti-CTLA-4 therapy was allowed; 40% had some. Study findings and constraints: Also showing low normalized T-cell clonal expansion were some of the nonresponders. In the 0.1-3.0 mg/kg groups, partial responders showed among the lowest expansion.

V lost 0 bases and J lost 7, with 13 bases in between. Looked up from germline, CDR1 is MGHRA and CDR2 is YSYEKL. CDR3 size: 15 residues. Regarding this clone: Its cognate antigen is unknown.

With autoimmune disease history or systemic immunosuppression, patients were excluded. Sequencing used immunoSEQ multiplex PCR; TCRdb keeps in-frame clones, though not all of them. This sample carries fewer than 60,000 clones, approximately 86% of them seen once, and the ten largest clones take 13% to 15%. The receptor was derived from an adult with an advanced solid tumor such as melanoma, head and neck, liver or kidney cancer. This chain links TRBV4-1 with TRBJ2-1; D may be TRBD2 (5 bases). The material sequenced was CD4+ or CD8+ T cells sorted from blood, taken in a trial of the OX40 agonist ivuxolimab. The DNA of the CDR3 is TGCGCCAGCAGCCAAGAGAGAGGAGGCGGGAATGAGCAGTTCTTC. Amino acid sequence: CASSQERGGGNEQFF.